Following are 8 T cell receptor beta chains from one sample sequenced in a study of OX40 agonist ivuxolimab in advanced cancers. Method: immunoSEQ multiplex PCR; TCRdb's copy keeps in-frame clones and lacks some. The sample comprises approximately 20,000 clones, roughly 71% of which are singletons, and roughly 20% rests with the top ten. Here the sequenced sample was CD4+ or CD8+ T cells sorted from blood, taken in a trial of the OX40 agonist ivuxolimab. These receptors all come from an adult with an advanced solid tumor such as melanoma, head and neck, liver or kidney cancer.

The CDR3: CAISEASNQPQHF. The CDR3 nucleotides are TGTGCCATCAGTGAAGCGAGCAATCAGCCCCAGCATTTT. The chain recombines TRBV10-3 with TRBJ1-5, with D unclear. Germline V lookup: CDR1 ENHRY, CDR2 SYGVKD. V lost 3 bases and J lost 1, with 4 bases in between. CDR3 length: 13 amino acids.

As DNA, the CDR3 is TGCGCCAGCACCTTCTGGGGGCGGGGGCAAGAGACCCAGTACTTC. Residues: CASTFWGRGQETQYF. This chain connects TRBV5-1 to TRBJ2-5; TRBD2 is a possible D gene (7 bases). Trimming removed 6 bases at V and 2 bases at J, with 17 bases between. Germline CDR1 is SGHRS and CDR2 is YFSETQ. This CDR3 region has 15 residues.

The chain carries TRBV5-6 and TRBJ2-3; possibly TRBD1 or TRBD2 for D (5 bases each). CDR3 length: 17 residues. CDR1 and CDR2 (germline): SGHDT, YYEEEE. Trimming stripped 4 bases from V and 0 bases from J, with 18 bases between. The CDR3 spells CASSPEGFGDSTDTQYF. CDR3 in DNA: TGTGCCAGCAGCCCCGAAGGGTTTGGGGACAGCACAGATACGCAGTATTTT.

The V call is TRBV7-9, the J call TRBJ1-3; no firm D call. Trimming took 0 bases from V and 2 from J, leaving 11 bases between them. In germline, CDR1 is SEHNR, CDR2 FQNEAQ (reference sequence). There are 16 residues in the CDR3. CDR3 loop: CASSLAGDLPGNTIYF. The CDR3 bases are TGTGCCAGCAGCTTAGCGGGCGACCTACCTGGAAACACCATATATTTT.

This clone is termed medium-sized. This chain uses TRBV2 with TRBJ1-5, with D possibly matching TRBD1 (6 bases). Germline CDR1 and CDR2: SNHLY and FYNNEI. V lost 3 bases and J lost 0, with 6 bases in between. The CDR3 covers 14 residues. CDR3 sequence reads: CASSETGSNQPQHF. In DNA form, the CDR3 reads TGTGCCAGCAGTGAGACAGGTAGCAATCAGCCCCAGCATTTT.

This clone was counted a few times. The V gene is TRBV27, the J gene TRBJ2-7; the match to TRBD1 covers 9 bases. Looked up from germline, CDR1 is MNHEY and CDR2 is SMNVEV (reference sequence). The length of the CDR3 is 17 residues. Unmatched junction bases numbered 15, after V lost 3 bases and J lost 6 bases. CDR3 residues: CASSFAFPGTGFTEQYF. CDR3 nucleotides: TGTGCCAGCAGTTTTGCATTTCCCGGGACAGGGTTTACCGAGCAGTACTTC.

The J gene is TRBJ2-3, the V gene TRBV28; D gene unclear. Trimming cost V 3 bases and J 0 bases, with 7 bases left between them. CDR1 is MDHEN and CDR2 is SYDVKM in the germline V gene. This CDR3 contains 14 residues. Here the CDR3 reads CASSFSDSTDTQYF. The CDR3 coding sequence is TGTGCCAGCAGTTTTTCGGACAGCACAGATACGCAGTATTTT.

The chain employs TRBV7-8 and TRBJ2-1, with 9 bases that match TRBD1. This CDR3 comprises 14 residues. CDR1 is SGHVS, CDR2 FQNEAQ, per germline. J lost 9 bases, V lost 1 base, and 4 bases had no gene match. The CDR3 region is CASSLGQGVVEQFF. The DNA of the CDR3 is TGTGCCAGCAGCTTAGGACAGGGGGTTGTTGAGCAGTTCTTC.